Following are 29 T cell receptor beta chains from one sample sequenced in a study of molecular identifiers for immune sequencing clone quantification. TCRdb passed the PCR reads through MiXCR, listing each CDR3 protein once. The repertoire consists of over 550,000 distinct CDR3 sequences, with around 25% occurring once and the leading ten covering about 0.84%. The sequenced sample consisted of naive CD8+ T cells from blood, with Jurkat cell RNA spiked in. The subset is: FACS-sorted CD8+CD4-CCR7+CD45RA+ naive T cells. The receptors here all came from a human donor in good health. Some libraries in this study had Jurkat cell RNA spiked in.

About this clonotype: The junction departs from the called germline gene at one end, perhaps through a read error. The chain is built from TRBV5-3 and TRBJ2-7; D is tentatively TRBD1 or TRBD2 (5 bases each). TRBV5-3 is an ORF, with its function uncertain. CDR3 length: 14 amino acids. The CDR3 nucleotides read TGTGCCAGCAGCTTGGGATTGGGGGTTATCGAGCAGTACTTC. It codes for CASSLGLGVIEQYF.

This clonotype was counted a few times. For the CDR3, the DNA is TGTGCCAGCAGTTACGCGCCCTGGACAGGGGACAATGAGCAGTTCTTC. It encodes CASSYAPWTGDNEQFF. The chain has TRBV6-6 and TRBJ2-1; 9 nucleotides agree with TRBD1. The CDR3 runs to 16 residues. The V and J ends lost 2 bases and 5 bases, in that order; junction bases with no gene match: 7. CDR1 and CDR2 from the germline V gene are MNHNY and SVGAGI (reference sequence).

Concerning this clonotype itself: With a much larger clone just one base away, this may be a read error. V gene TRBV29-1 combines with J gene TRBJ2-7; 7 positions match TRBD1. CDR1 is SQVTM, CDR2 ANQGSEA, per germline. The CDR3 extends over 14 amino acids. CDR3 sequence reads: CSFEVQGKVYEQYF. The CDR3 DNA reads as TGCAGCTTTGAGGTACAGGGGAAGGTATACGAGCAGTACTTC.

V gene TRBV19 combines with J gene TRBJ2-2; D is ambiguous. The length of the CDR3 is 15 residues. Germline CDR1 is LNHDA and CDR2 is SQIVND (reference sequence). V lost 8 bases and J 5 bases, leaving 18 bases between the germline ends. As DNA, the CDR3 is TGTGCCAGTTGTTTGGCCAGCCGTGGGACCGGGGAGCTGTTTTTT. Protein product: CASCLASRGTGELFF.

The CDR3 is CASSSNPGYAASDTQYF. Written as DNA, the CDR3 is TGTGCCAGCAGTTCGAACCCGGGGTACGCTGCGTCAGATACGCAGTATTTT. The chain combines TRBV6-2 or TRBV6-3 with TRBJ2-3; maybe TRBD2 (5 bases). The V and J ends lost 4 bases and 4 bases respectively, with 21 bases between them. Per the germline V gene, CDR1 is MNHEY and CDR2 is SVGEGT. CDR3 length: 17 amino acids.

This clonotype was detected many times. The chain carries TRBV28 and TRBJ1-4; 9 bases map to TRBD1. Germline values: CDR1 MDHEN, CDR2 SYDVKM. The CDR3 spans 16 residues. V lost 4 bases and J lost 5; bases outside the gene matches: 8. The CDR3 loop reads CASSSPGTGKNEKLFF. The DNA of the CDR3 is TGTGCCAGCAGTTCGCCCGGGACAGGGAAAAATGAAAAACTGTTTTTT.

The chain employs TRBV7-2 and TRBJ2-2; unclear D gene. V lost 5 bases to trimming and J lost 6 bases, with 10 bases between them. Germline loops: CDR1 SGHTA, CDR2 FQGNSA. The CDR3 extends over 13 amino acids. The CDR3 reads CASSLISSGELFF. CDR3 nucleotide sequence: TGTGCCAGCAGCCTAATTTCATCCGGGGAGCTGTTTTTT. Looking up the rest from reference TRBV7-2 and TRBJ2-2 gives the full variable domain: GAGVSQSPSNKVTEKGKDVELRCDPISGHTALYWYRQSLGQGLEFLIYFQGNSAPDKSGLPSDRFSAERTGGSVSTLTIQRTQQEDSAVYLCASSLISSGELFFGEGSRLTVL.

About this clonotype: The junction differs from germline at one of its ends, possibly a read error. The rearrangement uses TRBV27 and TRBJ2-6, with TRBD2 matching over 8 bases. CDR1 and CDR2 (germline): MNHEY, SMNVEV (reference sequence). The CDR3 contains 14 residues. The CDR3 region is CTSRGLGGANVLTF. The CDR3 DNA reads TGTACCAGCAGGGGACTAGGTGGGGCCAACGTCCTGACTTTC.

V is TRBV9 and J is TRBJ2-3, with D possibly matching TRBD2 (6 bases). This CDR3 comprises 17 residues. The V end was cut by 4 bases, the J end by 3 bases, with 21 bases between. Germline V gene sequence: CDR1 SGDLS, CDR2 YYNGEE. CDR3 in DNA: TGTGCCAGCAGCCCAGGTGGAGGGATCGCACAGACAGATACGCAGTATTTT. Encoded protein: CASSPGGGIAQTDTQYF.

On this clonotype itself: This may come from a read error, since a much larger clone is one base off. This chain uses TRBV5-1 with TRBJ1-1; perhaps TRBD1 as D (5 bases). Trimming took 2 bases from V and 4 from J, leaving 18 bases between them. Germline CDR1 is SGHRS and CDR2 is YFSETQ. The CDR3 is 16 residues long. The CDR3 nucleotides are TGCGCCAGCAGCTTCTTCGAGGGGAGCGTGGGCACTGAAGCTTTCTTT. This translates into CASSFFEGSVGTEAFF.

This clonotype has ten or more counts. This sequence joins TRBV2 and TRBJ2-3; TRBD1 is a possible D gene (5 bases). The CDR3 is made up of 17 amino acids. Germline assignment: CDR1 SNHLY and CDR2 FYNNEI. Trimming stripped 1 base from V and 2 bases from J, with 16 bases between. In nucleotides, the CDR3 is TGTGCCAGCAGTGAAGAAGACAGCCATTATATCACAGATACGCAGTATTTT. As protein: CASSEEDSHYITDTQYF.

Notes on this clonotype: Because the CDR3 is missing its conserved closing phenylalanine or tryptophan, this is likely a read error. The CDR3 DNA reads as TGTGCCAGCAGTTCATCGGTATGGGGAAATACTGAAGCTTTCTAT. This encodes CASSSSVWGNTEAFY. The chain links TRBV28 to TRBJ1-1; unclear D gene. This CDR3 is built from 15 residues. Germline CDR1 MDHEN, CDR2 SYDVKM. V shed 4 bases and J shed 5 bases, with 17 bases lying between them.

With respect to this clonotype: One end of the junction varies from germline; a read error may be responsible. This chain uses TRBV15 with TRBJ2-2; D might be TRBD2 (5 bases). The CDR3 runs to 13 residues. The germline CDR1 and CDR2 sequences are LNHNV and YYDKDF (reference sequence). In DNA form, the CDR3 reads TGTGCCACCAGCCCGGGGAACCGTGCGGAGGTGTTTTTT. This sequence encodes CATSPGNRAEVFF.

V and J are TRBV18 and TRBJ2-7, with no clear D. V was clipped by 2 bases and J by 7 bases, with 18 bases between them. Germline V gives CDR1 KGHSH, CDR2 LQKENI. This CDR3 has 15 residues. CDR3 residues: CASSPTVTRRGEQYF. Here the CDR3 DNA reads TGTGCCAGCTCACCAACGGTGACAAGGAGAGGAGAGCAGTACTTC.

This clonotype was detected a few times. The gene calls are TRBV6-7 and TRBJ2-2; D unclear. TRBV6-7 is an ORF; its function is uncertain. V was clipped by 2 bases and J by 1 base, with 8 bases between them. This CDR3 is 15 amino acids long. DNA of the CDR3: TGTGCCAGCAGTTACGGGCAGGAGAACACCGGGGAGCTGTTTTTT. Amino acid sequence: CASSYGQENTGELFF.

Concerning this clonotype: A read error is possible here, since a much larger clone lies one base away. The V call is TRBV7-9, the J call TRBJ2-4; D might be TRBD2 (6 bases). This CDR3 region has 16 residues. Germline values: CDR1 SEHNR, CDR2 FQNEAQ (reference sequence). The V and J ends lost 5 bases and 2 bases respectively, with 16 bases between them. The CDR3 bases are TGTGCCAGCAGCCCCGGTGCGGGACCGACCAAAAACATTCAGTACTTC. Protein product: CASSPGAGPTKNIQYF.

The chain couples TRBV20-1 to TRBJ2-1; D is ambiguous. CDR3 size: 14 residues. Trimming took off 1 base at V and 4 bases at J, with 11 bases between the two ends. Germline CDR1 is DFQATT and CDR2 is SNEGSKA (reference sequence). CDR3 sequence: CSARVVGSYNEQFF. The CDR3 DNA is TGCAGTGCTAGAGTCGTAGGATCTTACAATGAGCAGTTCTTC.

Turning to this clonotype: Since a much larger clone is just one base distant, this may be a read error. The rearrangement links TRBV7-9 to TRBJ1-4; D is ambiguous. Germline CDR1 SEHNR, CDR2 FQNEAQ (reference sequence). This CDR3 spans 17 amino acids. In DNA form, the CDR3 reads TGTGCCACCAACGGCGAGAGGTTTAATCCCCCTAATGAAAAACTGTCTTTT. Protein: CATNGERFNPPNEKLSF.

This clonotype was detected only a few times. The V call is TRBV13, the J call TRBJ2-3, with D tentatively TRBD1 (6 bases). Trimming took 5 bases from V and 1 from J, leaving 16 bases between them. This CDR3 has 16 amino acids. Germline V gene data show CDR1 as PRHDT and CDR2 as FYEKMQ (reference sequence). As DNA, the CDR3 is TGTGCCAGCAGCCCCGGGTGGGACACCCGCACAGATACGCAGTATTTT. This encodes CASSPGWDTRTDTQYF.

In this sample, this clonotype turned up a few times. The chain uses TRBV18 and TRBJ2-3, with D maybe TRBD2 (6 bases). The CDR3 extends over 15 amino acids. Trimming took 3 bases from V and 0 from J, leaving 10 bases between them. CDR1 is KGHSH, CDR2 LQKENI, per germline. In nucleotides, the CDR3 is TGTGCCAGCTCACCCCGGGGGTACAGCACAGATACGCAGTATTTT. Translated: CASSPRGYSTDTQYF.

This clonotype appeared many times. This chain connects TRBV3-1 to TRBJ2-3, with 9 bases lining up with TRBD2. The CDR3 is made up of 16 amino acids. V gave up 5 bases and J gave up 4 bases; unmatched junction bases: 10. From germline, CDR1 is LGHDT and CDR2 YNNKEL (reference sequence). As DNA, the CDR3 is TGTGCCAGCAGCACCGGGACTAGCCCCCCACCAGATACGCAGTATTTT. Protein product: CASSTGTSPPPDTQYF.

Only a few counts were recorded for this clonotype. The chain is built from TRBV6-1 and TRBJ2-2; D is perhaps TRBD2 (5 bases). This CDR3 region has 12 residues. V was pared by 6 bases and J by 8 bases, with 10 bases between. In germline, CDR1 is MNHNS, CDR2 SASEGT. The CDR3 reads CASSGITGELFF. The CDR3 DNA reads TGTGCCAGCAGCGGGATTACAGGGGAGCTGTTTTTT.

The CDR3 DNA reads TGTGCCTGGAGTGTAACCACGGGCACTGAAGCTTTCTTT. As protein: CAWSVTTGTEAFF. The rearrangement links TRBV30 to TRBJ1-1; D unclear. Trimming took off 0 bases at V and 4 bases at J, with 9 bases between the two ends. CDR3 length: 13 residues. Germline V gene sequence: CDR1 GTSNPN, CDR2 SVGIG (reference sequence).

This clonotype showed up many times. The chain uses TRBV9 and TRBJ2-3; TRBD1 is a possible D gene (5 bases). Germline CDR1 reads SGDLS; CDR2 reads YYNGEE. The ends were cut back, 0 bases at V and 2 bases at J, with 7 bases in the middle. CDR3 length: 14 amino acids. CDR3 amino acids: CASSVATVTDTQYF. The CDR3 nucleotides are TGTGCCAGCAGCGTAGCGACAGTCACAGATACGCAGTATTTT.

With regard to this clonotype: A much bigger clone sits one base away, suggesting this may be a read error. CDR3 sequence reads: CASSQEVGVSYEQYF. The CDR3 nucleotides are TGCGCCAGCAGCCAAGAGGTAGGGGTTTCATACGAGCAGTACTTC. The rearrangement uses TRBV4-3 and TRBJ2-7, with D possibly TRBD1 on 5 matching bases. Trimming cost V 0 bases and J 4 bases, with 13 bases left between them. Germline V gives CDR1 LGHNA, CDR2 YSLEER. The CDR3 has 15 residues.

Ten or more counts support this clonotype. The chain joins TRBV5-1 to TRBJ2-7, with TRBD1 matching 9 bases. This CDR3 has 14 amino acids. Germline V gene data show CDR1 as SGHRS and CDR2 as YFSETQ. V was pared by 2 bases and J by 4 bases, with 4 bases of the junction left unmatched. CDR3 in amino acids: CASSFTGGEYEQYF. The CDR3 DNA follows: TGCGCCAGCAGCTTTACAGGGGGCGAGTACGAGCAGTACTTC.

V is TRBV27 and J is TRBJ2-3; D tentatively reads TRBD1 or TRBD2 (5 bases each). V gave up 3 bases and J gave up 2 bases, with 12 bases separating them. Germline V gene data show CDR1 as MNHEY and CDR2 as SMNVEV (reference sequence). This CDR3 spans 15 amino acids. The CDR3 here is CASSLGVGATDTQYF. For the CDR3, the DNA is TGTGCCAGCAGTTTGGGGGTGGGCGCCACAGATACGCAGTATTTT.

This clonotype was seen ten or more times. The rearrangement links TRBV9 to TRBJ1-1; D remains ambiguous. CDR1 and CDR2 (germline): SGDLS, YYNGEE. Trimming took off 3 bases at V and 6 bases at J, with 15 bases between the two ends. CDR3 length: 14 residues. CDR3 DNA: TGTGCCAGCAGCGCCGCCGGTTCGCCCGCTGAAGCTTTCTTT. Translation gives CASSAAGSPAEAFF.

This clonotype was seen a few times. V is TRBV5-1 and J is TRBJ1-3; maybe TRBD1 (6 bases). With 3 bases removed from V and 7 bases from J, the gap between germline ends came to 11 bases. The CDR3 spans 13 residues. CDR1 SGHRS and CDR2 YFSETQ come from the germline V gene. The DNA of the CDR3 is TGCGCCAGCAGCTGGGACATTTCTAACACCATATATTTT. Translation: CASSWDISNTIYF. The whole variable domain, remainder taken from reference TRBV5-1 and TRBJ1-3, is KAGVTQTPRYLIKTRGQQVTLSCSPISGHRSVSWYQQTPGQGLQFLFEYFSETQRNKGNFPGRFSGRQFSNSRSEMNVSTLELGDSALYLCASSWDISNTIYFGEGSWLTVV.